This T cell receptor (beta chain) was documented in a study of T cells expressing NK-cell markers. Study at large: HCMV serostatus: seven of eight sequenced donors positive, one negative.

The study's findings and limits: In a group of about six donors, dominant NKG2C+ clonotypes represented about 1.0-7.5% of CD8+ T cells.

The CDR3 length is 14 residues. Germline values: CDR1 MNHEY, CDR2 SVGEGT. From its re-call of the 5' RACE reads, TCRdb lists each CDR3 protein once, without DNA. The sample is made up of more than 400,000 distinct CDR3 sequences, and the top ten hold approximately 6.8% of it. Note on this clonotype: Antigen: not known.

The V call is TRBV6-2 or TRBV6-3, the J call TRBJ2-7; TCRdb calls TRBD1, which cannot be checked without DNA. Specimen: blood T cells: a sorted CD56 or NKG2C T cell subset, CD4+ or CD8+ T cells, or bulk PBMC T cells (not recorded which). The TCR sequence derives from a woman aged 18 to 75 in good health. CDR3 in amino acids: CASSETVPRYEQYF.